This TCR beta chain was obtained from a study of spatial heterogeneity in lung cancer. On the study more broadly: Alpha-chain detections were consistently fewer than beta-chain detections among the sequences. Within raw reads, each unique TCR and UMI combination appeared on average more than ten times. Study conclusions and caveats: Compared with follow-up, resection was when ubiquitous expanded tumor TCRs appeared in blood more.

TCRdb analysed the 5' RACE reads with MiXCR anew, one entry per CDR3 protein. The sample includes some 100,000 distinct CDR3 sequences, about 12% of them seen just once. This CDR3 has 15 residues. Trimming cost V 2 bases and J 7 bases; bases outside gene matches: 4. Looked up from germline, CDR1 is MNHEY and CDR2 is SMNVEV (reference sequence). Time point denoted: sample taken at primary tumor resection. Tumor, nontumor lung or frozen PBMC supplied whole RNA, sequenced without sorting. Donors were about 70 untreated early-stage non-small cell lung cancer patients. As regards this clonotype: Its matching antigen is unknown.

V usage is TRBV27 and J usage is TRBJ2-2, with 10 bases fitting TRBD1. The clonotype comes from a male donor with early-stage non-small cell lung cancer. The source material was PBMCs, sampled at surgery. In nucleotides, the CDR3 is TGTGCCAGCAGTTTAAGGGGACAGGGGAACGGGGAGCTGTTTTTT. Its protein product is CASSLRGQGNGELFF.